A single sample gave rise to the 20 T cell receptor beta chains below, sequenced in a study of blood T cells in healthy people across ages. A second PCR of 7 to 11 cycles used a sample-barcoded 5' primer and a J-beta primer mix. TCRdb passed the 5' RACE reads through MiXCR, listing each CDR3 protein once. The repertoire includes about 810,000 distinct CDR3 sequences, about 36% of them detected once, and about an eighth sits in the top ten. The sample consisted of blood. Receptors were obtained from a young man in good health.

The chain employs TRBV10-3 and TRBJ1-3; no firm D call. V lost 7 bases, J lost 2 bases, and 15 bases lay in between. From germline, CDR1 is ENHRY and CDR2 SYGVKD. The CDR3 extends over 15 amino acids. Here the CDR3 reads CAINAGLGAGNTIYF. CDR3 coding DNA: TGTGCCATCAACGCAGGACTCGGGGCTGGAAACACCATATATTTT.

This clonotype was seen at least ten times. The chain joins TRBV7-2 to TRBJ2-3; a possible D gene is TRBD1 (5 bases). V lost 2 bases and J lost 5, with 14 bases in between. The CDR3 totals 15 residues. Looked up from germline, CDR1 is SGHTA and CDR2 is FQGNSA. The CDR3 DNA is TGTGCCAGCAGCTTAAGGGGCAGGGATGGAGATACGCAGTATTTT. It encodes CASSLRGRDGDTQYF.

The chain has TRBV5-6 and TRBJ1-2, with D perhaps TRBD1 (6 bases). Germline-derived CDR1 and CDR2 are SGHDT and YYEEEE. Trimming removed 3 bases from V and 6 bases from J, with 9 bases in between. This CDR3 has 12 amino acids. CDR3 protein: CASSSQGHGYTF. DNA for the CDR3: TGTGCCAGCAGCTCCCAGGGGCATGGCTACACCTTC.

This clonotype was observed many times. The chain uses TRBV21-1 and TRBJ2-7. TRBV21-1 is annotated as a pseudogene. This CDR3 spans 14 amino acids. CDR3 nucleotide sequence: TGTGCCAGCAGCAAATGGACGGCGGTGTACGAGCAGTACTTC. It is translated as CASSKWTAVYEQYF.

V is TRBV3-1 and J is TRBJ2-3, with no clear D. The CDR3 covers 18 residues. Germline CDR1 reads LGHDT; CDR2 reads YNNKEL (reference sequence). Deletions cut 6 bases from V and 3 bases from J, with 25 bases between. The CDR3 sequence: CASRNRRALYGRTDTQYF. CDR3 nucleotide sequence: TGTGCCAGCAGGAACCGACGGGCCCTCTACGGGCGTACAGATACGCAGTATTTT.

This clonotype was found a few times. CDR3 amino acids: CSVVGEGMNTEAFF. CDR3 in DNA: TGCAGCGTTGTCGGGGAGGGAATGAACACTGAAGCTTTCTTT. The genes are TRBV29-1 and TRBJ1-1; D uncertain. V shed 4 bases and J shed 0 bases, with 12 bases lying between them. This CDR3 is built from 14 residues. From germline, CDR1 is SQVTM and CDR2 ANQGSEA. Filled out from reference TRBV29-1 and TRBJ1-1, the complete variable domain reads SAVISQKPSRDICQRGTSLTIQCQVDSQVTMMFWYRQQPGQSLTLIATANQGSEATYESGFVIDKFPISRPNLTFSTLTVSNMSPEDSSIYLCSVVGEGMNTEAFFGQGTRLTVV.

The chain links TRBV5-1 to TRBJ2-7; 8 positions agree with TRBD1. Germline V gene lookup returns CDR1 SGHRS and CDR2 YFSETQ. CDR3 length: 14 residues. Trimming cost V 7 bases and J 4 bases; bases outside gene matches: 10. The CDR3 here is CASGDRSSLYEQYF. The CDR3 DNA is TGCGCCAGCGGGGACAGGTCCTCGCTTTACGAGCAGTACTTC.

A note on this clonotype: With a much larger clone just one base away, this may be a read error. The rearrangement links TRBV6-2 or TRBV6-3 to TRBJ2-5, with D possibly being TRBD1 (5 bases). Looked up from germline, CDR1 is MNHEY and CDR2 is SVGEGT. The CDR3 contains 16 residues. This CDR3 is CASSSADSAYQETRYF. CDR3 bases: TGTGCCAGCAGCTCGGCCGACAGTGCCTACCAAGAGACCCGGTACTTC.

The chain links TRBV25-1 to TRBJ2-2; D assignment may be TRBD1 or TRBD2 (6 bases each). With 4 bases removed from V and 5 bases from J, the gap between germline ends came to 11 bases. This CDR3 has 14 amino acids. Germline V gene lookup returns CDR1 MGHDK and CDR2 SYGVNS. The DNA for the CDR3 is TGTGCCAGCAGTGTACCGGGGGCGACCGGGGAGCTGTTTTTT. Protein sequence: CASSVPGATGELFF.

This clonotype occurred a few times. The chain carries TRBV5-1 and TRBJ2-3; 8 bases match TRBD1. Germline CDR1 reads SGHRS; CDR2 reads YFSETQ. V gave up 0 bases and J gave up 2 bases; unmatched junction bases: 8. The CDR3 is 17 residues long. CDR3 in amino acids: CASSLAPGQGLTDTQYF. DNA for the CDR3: TGCGCCAGCAGCTTGGCCCCCGGACAGGGACTCACAGATACGCAGTATTTT.

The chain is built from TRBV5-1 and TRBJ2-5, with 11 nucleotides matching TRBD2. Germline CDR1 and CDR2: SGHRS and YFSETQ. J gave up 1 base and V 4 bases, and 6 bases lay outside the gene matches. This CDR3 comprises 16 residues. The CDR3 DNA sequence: TGCGCCAGCAGCCAACTAGCGGGGGCCACCCAAGAGACCCAGTACTTC. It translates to CASSQLAGATQETQYF.

CDR3 in DNA: TGTGCCAGCAGTACCTCTACGGCTGGGACCCAGTACTTC. Its translation is CASSTSTAGTQYF. V gene TRBV27 combines with J gene TRBJ2-5; D not certain. Looked up from germline, CDR1 is MNHEY and CDR2 is SMNVEV (reference sequence). The V and J ends lost 5 bases and 7 bases respectively, with 14 bases between them. This CDR3 region has 13 residues.

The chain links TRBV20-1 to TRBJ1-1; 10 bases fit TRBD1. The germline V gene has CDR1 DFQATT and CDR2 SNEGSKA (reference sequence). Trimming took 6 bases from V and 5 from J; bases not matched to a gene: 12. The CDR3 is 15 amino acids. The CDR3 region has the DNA TGCAGTGCCTCCTTCTCCGGGACAGGGGAAACTGAAGCTTTCTTT. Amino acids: CSASFSGTGETEAFF.

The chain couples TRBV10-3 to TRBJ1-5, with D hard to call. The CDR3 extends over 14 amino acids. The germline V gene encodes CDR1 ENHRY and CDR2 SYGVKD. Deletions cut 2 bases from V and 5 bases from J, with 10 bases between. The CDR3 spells CAISEDTTYQPQHF. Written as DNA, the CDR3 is TGTGCCATCAGTGAGGACACCACTTATCAGCCCCAGCATTTT.

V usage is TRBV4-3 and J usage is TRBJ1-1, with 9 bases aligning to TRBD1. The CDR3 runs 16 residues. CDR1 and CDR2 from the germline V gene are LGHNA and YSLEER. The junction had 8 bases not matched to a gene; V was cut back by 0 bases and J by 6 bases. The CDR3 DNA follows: TGCGCCAGCAGCCAAGAGGGGACAGGGATGGGCGCTGAAGCTTTCTTT. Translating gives CASSQEGTGMGAEAFF.

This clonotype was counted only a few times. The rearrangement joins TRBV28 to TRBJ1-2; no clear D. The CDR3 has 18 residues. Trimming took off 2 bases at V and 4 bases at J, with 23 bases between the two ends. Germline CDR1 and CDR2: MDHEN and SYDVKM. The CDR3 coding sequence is TGTGCCAGCAGTTTAAAGGGATGGGAATACCGAACCCCCTATGGCTACACCTTC. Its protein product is CASSLKGWEYRTPYGYTF.

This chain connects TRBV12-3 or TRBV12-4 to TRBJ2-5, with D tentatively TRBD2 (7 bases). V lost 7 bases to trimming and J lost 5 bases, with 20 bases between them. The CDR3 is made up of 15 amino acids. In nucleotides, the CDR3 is TGTGCCAGCACCCGAAGGGGAGGGGGAATGGAGACCCAGTACTTC. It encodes CASTRRGGGMETQYF.

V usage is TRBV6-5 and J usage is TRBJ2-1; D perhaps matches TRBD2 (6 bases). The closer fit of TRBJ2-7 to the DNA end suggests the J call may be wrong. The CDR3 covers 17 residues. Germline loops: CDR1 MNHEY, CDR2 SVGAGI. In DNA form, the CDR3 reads TGTGCCAGCAGTACTACTCACGGAGGGTCAACCTACAATGAGCAGTACTTC. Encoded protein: CASSTTHGGSTYNEQYF.

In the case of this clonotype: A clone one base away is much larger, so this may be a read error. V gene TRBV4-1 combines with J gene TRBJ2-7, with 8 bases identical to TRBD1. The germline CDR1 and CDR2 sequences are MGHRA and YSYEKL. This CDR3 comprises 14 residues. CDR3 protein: CASSQVQGAYERYF. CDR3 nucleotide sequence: TGCGCCAGCAGCCAAGTCCAGGGGGCCTACGAGCGGTACTTC.

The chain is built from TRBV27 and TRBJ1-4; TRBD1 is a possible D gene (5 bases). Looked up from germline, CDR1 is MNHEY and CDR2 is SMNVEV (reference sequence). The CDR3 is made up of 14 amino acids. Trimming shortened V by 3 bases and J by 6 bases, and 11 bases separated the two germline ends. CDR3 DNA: TGTGCCAGCAGTTTCCGGCAGGGCCATGAAAAACTGTTTTTT. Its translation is CASSFRQGHEKLFF.